A selection of T cell receptor beta chains follows, all from one sample in a study of technical replicates of blood from several donors. Assay: immunoSEQ multiplex PCR; the TCRdb copy retains only in-frame clones and omits some. Found here are under 85,000 clones, 93% of them singletons; the top ten hold 0.35% to 0.45%. The specimen sequenced was T cells isolated from PBMCs. Receptors originate from a human donor in good health. The CDR3 runs from the conserved cysteine through the conserved F or W. A D gene is named only where the DNA matches it firmly. Size is stated for part of the rows, as once, few or many counts, or as a class when the clone is expanded.

V gene	D gene	clone size	J gene	CDR3 DNA	CDR3 protein
TRBV19	TRBD2	once	TRBJ2-5	TGTGCCAGTAGTGTTCTCTCTAGCGGGAGAGGAGAGACCCAGTACTTC	CASSVLSSGRGETQYF
TRBV6-1	TRBD1	.	TRBJ2-7	TGTGCCAGCATACTAGACAGGGGTGCCTACGAGCAGTACTTC	CASILDRGAYEQYF
TRBV7-9	.	.	TRBJ1-5	TGTGCCAGCAGCCTAGACGGGAATCAGCCCCAGCATTTT	CASSLDGNQPQHF
TRBV7-6	.	.	TRBJ1-2	TGTGCCAGCAGCTCTACGATACCCCCTCGGGGGTACTATGGCTACACCTTC	CASSSTIPPRGYYGYTF
TRBV19	TRBD1	.	TRBJ1-3	TGTGCCAGTAGTACGTCCGGGACAGGTACTTCTGGAAACACCATATATTTT	CASSTSGTGTSGNTIYF
TRBV18	.	.	TRBJ1-1	TGTGCCAGCTCGCCCATGGGGGCCGTGGACACTGAAGCTTTCTTT	CASSPMGAVDTEAFF
TRBV28	.	.	TRBJ1-2	TGTGCCAGCAGTTTTTGGGCAACCTATGGCTACACCTTC	CASSFWATYGYTF
TRBV6-1	TRBD1	.	TRBJ1-5	TGTGCCAGCAGTGAACCGGGACAGGGTGATCAGCCCCAGCATTTT	CASSEPGQGDQPQHF
TRBV5-1	.	.	TRBJ2-7	TGCGCCAGCAGCTTGGAGTCTAGCCGGGCCTACGAGCAGTACTTC	CASSLESSRAYEQYF
TRBV6-5	TRBD2	.	TRBJ2-3	TGTGCCAGCATGCGCGGGAGATTGTCAGATACGCAGTATTTT	CASMRGRLSDTQYF
TRBV9	.	.	TRBJ1-2	TGTGCCAGCAGCGGGGCACAGGGAAATAACTATGGCTACACCTTC	CASSGAQGNNYGYTF
TRBV7-9	.	.	TRBJ1-3	TGTGCCAGCAGCTCCCCGACAGGCCCGCACTCTGGAAACACCATATATTTT	CASSSPTGPHSGNTIYF
TRBV27	TRBD1	.	TRBJ2-7	TGTGCCAGCAGGGGGACAGTTACCTACGAGCAGTACTTC	CASRGTVTYEQYF
TRBV4-1	TRBD1	.	TRBJ2-5	TGCGCCAGCAGCCAATTCGGGACAGGCCAAGAGACCCAGTACTTC	CASSQFGTGQETQYF
TRBV27	TRBD2	once	TRBJ2-7	TGTGCCAGCAGTTGGGGACTAGGCCGCTACGAGCAGTACTTC	CASSWGLGRYEQYF
TRBV30	.	.	TRBJ2-2	TGTGCCTGGAGCTTACTAGGGCCCGGGGAGCTGTTTTTT	CAWSLLGPGELFF
TRBV27	.	.	TRBJ1-2	TGTGCCAGCAGGACCGGGACACTCTATGGCTACACCTTC	CASRTGTLYGYTF
TRBV13	.	.	TRBJ1-2	TGTGCCAGCAGCAATCAGGGATTAAACTATGGCTACACCTTC	CASSNQGLNYGYTF
TRBV5-1	TRBD1	few	TRBJ1-1	TGCGCCAGCAGCTTTGAAGGGGGCAAGAACACTGAAGCTTTCTTT	CASSFEGGKNTEAFF
TRBV18	.	many	TRBJ1-3	TGTGCCAGCTCACCACCGAACTCCAGAAACACCATATATTTT	CASSPPNSRNTIYF
TRBV7-2	.	.	TRBJ2-7	TGTGCCAGCAGCTTATCCCTGTTAACCTACGAGCAGTACTTC	CASSLSLLTYEQYF
TRBV27	.	.	TRBJ1-1	TGTGCCAGCAAAGGGGAATGGCGAACTGAAGCTTTCTTT	CASKGEWRTEAFF
TRBV27	TRBD2	.	TRBJ2-1	TGTGCCAGCAGTAGGCCTAGCGGGAGTTACAATGAGCAGTTCTTC	CASSRPSGSYNEQFF
TRBV7-9	.	.	TRBJ1-1	TGTGCCAGCAGCCCTGCGGGAGGCACTGAAGCTTTCTTT	CASSPAGGTEAFF
TRBV15	.	.	TRBJ1-1	TGTGCCACCAGCAGACTCCCAGGGACTGAAGCTTTCTTT	CATSRLPGTEAFF
TRBV29-1	.	.	TRBJ1-3	TGCAGCGTCGTATCAGGGTTAGATGGAAACACCATATATTTT	CSVVSGLDGNTIYF
TRBV27	.	.	TRBJ1-5	TGTGCCAGCAGTTTGGGGTCAGGGCAGCCCCAGCATTTT	CASSLGSGQPQHF
TRBV6-4	TRBD1	.	TRBJ2-1	TGTGCCAGCAGTGACTCACGGGGACAGGGTCGCTACAATGAGCAGTTCTTC	CASSDSRGQGRYNEQFF
TRBV9	TRBD2	.	TRBJ2-5	TGTGCCAGCAGCGTAGGGGTTAGCGGGATTTTCGAAGAGACCCAGTACTTC	CASSVGVSGIFEETQYF
TRBV4-2	TRBD2	.	TRBJ2-1	TGTGCCAGCAGCCAAGGACTAGCCTACGGTGAGCAGTTCTTC	CASSQGLAYGEQFF
TRBV28	TRBD2	.	TRBJ2-7	TGTGCCAGCAGTTTACCCTCCGGACTAGCGGCCTACGAGCAGTACTTC	CASSLPSGLAAYEQYF
TRBV6-1	TRBD2	.	TRBJ2-3	TGTGCCAGCAGTGAAGAGGAACTAGCGGGATTCTACACAGATACGCAGTATTTT	CASSEEELAGFYTDTQYF
TRBV5-5	.	.	TRBJ2-3	TGTGCCAGCCGGGGGACGGTACTTAGCACAGATACGCAGTATTTT	CASRGTVLSTDTQYF
TRBV11-2	TRBD1	.	TRBJ1-1	TGTGCCAGCAGCTTAGGGTTCCGGGACAGTGAAGCTTTCTTT	CASSLGFRDSEAFF
TRBV1	.	.	TRBJ2-2	TGCACCAGCAGCCAACTACGTGAAACCGGGACAGGCACCGGGGAGCTGTTTTTT	CTSSQLRETGTGTGELFF
TRBV2	TRBD2	.	TRBJ2-7	TGTGCCACCCGGACTAGCGGGAGATACGAGCAGTACTTC	CATRTSGRYEQYF
TRBV19	TRBD2	once	TRBJ2-3	TGTGCCAGTAGTTCCACCGGGACTAGCGGGAGGGCCGGAACAGATACGCAGTATTTT	CASSSTGTSGRAGTDTQYF
TRBV19	.	.	TRBJ2-2	TGTGCCAGTATAGGAGGGGCCGGGGAGCTGTTTTTT	CASIGGAGELFF
TRBV4-2	.	.	TRBJ2-7	TGTGCCAGCAGCCAGGCGGTGGAGGGGCGATACGAGCAGTACTTC	CASSQAVEGRYEQYF
TRBV7-6	TRBD2	.	TRBJ2-1	TGTGCCAGCAGCTTAGGACTAGCGGGAGGGTCCTACAATGAGCAGTTCTTC	CASSLGLAGGSYNEQFF
TRBV19	TRBD1	few	TRBJ2-2	TGTGCCAGTAGTTACGGGACAGGGGGGATCGGGGAGCTGTTTTTT	CASSYGTGGIGELFF
TRBV4-1	.	.	TRBJ2-7	TGCGCCAGCAGCCAAGCCTGGGACTTCAGCTCCTACGAGCAGTACTTC	CASSQAWDFSSYEQYF
TRBV5-1	TRBD2	.	TRBJ2-1	TGCGCCAGCAGCTTGAGGGCCGGGACTAGCGGGAACAATGAGCAGTTCTTC	CASSLRAGTSGNNEQFF
TRBV6-5	.	.	TRBJ1-2	TGTGCCAGCAGTTATGCGAGAGGGAGCCACTATGGCTACACCTTC	CASSYARGSHYGYTF
TRBV9	TRBD2	.	TRBJ2-5	TGTGCCAGTTCCGGGACTAGCAACTCGTACCAAGAGACCCAGTACTTC	CASSGTSNSYQETQYF
TRBV29-1	TRBD1	.	TRBJ1-5	TGCAGCGTGGCCACCGGGACAGGGGTGAATCAGCCCCAGCATTTT	CSVATGTGVNQPQHF
TRBV30	.	few	TRBJ1-1	TGTGCCTGGACCAGGGCGTATGAAGCTTTCTTT	CAWTRAYEAFF
TRBV28	.	.	TRBJ2-4	TGTGCCAGCAGTTTCACGAACATACACGTTTTGGCCAAAAACATTCAGTACTTC	CASSFTNIHVLAKNIQYF
TRBV29-1	TRBD2	.	TRBJ2-7	TGCAGCGCCCTCGTCGGGACTAAGAACTACGAGCAGTACTTC	CSALVGTKNYEQYF
TRBV12-5	TRBD2	.	TRBJ2-7	TGTGCTAGTGGTTTCAGCGGGACGGCCCCCACCTACGAGCAGTACTTC	CASGFSGTAPTYEQYF
TRBV4-3	TRBD2	.	TRBJ2-2	TGCGCCAGCAGCCAAGTTAGCGGGAGGAACACCGGGGAGCTGTTTTTT	CASSQVSGRNTGELFF
TRBV9	TRBD2	.	TRBJ2-1	TGTGCCAGCAGCTCCCGGACTAGCGGGGTTTCGCATGAGCAGTTCTTC	CASSSRTSGVSHEQFF
TRBV28	TRBD1	.	TRBJ1-5	TGTGCCAGCAGAAAAGACAGGGGTCGTTTCAATCAGCCCCAGCATTTT	CASRKDRGRFNQPQHF